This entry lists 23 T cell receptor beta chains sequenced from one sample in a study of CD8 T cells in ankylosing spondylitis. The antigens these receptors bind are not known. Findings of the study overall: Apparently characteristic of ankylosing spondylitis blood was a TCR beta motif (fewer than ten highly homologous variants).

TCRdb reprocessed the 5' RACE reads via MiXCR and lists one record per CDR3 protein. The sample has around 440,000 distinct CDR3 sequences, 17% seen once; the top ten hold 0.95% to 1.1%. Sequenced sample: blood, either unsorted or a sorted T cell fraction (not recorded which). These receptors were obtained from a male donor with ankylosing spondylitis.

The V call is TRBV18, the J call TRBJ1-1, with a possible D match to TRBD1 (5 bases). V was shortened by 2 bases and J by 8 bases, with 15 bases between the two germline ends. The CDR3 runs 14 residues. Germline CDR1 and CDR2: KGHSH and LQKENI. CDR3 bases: TGTGCCAGCTCACCATCCGAGGAAAGGGGAGAAGCTTTCTTT. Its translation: CASSPSEERGEAFF.

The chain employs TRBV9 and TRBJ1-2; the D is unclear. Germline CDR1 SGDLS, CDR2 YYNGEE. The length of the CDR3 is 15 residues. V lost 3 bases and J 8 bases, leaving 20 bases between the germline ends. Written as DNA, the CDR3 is TGTGCCAGCAGCGACAGAGGTACGGGCAGCGACGGCTACACCTTC. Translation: CASSDRGTGSDGYTF.

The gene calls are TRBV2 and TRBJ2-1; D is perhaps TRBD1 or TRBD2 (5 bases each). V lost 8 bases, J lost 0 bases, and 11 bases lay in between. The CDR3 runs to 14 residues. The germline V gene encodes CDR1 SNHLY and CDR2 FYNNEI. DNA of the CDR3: TGTGCCAGCGGGGCGGGTCTCTCCTACAATGAGCAGTTCTTC. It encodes CASGAGLSYNEQFF.

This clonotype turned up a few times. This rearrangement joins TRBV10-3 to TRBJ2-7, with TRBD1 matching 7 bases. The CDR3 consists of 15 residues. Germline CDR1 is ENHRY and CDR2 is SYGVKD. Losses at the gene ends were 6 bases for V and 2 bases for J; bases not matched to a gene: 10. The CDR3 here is CAIRKEGGAPYEQYF. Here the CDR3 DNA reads TGTGCCATCAGAAAGGAAGGGGGCGCCCCCTACGAGCAGTACTTC.

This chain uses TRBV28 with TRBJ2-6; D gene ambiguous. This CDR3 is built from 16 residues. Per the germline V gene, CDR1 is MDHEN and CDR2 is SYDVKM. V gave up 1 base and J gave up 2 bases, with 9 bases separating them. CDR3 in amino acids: CASSLSSAAGANVLTF. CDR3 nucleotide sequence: TGTGCCAGCAGTTTATCGTCCGCGGCTGGGGCCAACGTCCTGACTTTC.

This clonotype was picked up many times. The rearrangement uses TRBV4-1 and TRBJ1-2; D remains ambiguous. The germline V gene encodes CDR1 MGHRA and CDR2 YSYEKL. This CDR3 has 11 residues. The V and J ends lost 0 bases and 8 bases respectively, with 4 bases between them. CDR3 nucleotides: TGCGCCAGCAGCCAAGATCAGGGCTACACCTTC. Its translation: CASSQDQGYTF.

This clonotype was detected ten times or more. This CDR3 reads CASSLAQGANQLFGYTF. CDR3 nucleotide sequence: TGTGCCAGCAGTTTAGCACAGGGGGCTAATCAACTATTTGGCTACACCTTC. The V gene is TRBV12-3 or TRBV12-4, the J gene TRBJ1-2, with 9 bases that match TRBD1. The CDR3 consists of 17 residues. Unmatched junction bases numbered 12, after V lost 0 bases and J lost 7 bases.

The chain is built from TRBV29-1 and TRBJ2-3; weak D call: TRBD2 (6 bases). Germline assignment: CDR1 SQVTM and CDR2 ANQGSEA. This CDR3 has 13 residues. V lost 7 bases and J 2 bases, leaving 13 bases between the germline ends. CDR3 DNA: TGCAGCGGGGACGGGGAGGACACAGATACGCAGTATTTT. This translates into CSGDGEDTDTQYF.

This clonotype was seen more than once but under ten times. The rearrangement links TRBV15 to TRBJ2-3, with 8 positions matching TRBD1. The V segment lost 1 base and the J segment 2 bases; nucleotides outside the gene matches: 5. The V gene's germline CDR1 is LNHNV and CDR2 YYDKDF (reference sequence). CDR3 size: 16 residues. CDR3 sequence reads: CATSRGTGSPTDTQYF. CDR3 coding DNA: TGTGCCACCAGCAGAGGGACAGGGAGCCCCACAGATACGCAGTATTTT.

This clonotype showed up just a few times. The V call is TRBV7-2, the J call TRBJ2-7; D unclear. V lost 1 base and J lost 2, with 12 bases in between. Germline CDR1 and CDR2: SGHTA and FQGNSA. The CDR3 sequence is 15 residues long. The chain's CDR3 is CASSLVVFNTYEQYF. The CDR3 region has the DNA TGTGCCAGCAGCTTAGTGGTCTTTAATACCTACGAGCAGTACTTC. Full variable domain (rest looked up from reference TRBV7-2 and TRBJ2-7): GAGVSQSPSNKVTEKGKDVELRCDPISGHTALYWYRQSLGQGLEFLIYFQGNSAPDKSGLPSDRFSAERTGGSVSTLTIQRTQQEDSAVYLCASSLVVFNTYEQYFGPGTRLTVT.

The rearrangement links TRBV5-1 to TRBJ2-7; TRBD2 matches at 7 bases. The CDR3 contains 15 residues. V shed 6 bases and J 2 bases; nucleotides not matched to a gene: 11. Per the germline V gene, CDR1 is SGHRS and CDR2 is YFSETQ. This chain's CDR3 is CASNGGGTAAYEQYF. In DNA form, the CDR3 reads TGCGCCAGCAACGGCGGGGGAACAGCAGCCTACGAGCAGTACTTC. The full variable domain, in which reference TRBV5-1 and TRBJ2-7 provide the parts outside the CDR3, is KAGVTQTPRYLIKTRGQQVTLSCSPISGHRSVSWYQQTPGQGLQFLFEYFSETQRNKGNFPGRFSGRQFSNSRSEMNVSTLELGDSALYLCASNGGGTAAYEQYFGPGTRLTVT.

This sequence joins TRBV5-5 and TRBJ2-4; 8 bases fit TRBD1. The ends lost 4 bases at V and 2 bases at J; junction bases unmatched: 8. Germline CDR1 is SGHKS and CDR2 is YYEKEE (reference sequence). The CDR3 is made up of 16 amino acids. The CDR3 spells CASSPTTGVTKNIQYF. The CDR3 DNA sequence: TGTGCCAGCAGCCCGACGACAGGGGTAACCAAAAACATTCAGTACTTC.

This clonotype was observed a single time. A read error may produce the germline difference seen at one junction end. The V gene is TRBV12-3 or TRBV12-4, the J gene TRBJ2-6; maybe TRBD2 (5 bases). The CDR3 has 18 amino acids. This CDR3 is CASCLAPRSNSGANVLTF. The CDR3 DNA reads TGTGCCAGCTGTTTAGCGCCGAGGTCGAACTCTGGGGCCAACGTCCTGACTTTC.

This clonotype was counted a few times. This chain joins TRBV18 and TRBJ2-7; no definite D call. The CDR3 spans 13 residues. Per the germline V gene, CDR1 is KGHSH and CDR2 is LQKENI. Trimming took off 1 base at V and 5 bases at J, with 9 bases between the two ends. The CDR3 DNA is TGTGCCAGCTCACCACTTGCGGCTGACGAGCAGTACTTC. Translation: CASSPLAADEQYF.

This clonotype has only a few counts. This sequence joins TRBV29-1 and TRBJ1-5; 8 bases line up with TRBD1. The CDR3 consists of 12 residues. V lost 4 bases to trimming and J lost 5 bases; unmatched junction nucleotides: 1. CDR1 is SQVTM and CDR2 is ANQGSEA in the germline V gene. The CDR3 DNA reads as TGCAGCGTTGCACAGGGGGATCAGCCCCAGCATTTT. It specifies CSVAQGDQPQHF.

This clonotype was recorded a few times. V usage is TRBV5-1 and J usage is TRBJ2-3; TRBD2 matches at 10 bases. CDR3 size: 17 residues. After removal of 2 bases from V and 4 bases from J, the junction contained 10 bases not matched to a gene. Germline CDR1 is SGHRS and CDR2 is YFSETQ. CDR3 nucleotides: TGCGCCAGCAGCTTCCCCGGGACTAGCGCCCGTCCAGATACGCAGTATTTT. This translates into CASSFPGTSARPDTQYF.

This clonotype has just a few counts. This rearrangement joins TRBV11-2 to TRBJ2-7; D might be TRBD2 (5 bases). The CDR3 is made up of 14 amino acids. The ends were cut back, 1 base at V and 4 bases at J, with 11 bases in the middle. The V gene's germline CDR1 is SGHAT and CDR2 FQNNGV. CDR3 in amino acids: CASSLGSEGYEQYF. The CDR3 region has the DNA TGTGCCAGCAGCTTAGGATCAGAGGGTTACGAGCAGTACTTC.

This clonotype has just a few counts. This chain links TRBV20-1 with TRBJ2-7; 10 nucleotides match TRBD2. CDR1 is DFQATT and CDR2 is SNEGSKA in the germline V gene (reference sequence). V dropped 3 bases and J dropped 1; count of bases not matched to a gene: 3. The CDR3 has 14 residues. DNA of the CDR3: TGCAGTGCTAGTCTAGCGGGAGAATCCTACGAGCAGTACTTC. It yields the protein CSASLAGESYEQYF.

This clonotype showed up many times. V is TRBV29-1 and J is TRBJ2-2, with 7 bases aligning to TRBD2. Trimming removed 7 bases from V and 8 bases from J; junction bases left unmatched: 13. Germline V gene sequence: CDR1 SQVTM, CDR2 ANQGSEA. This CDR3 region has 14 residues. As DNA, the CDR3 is TGCAGCGCCGGCCATGGCGGGAGTATTGGGGAGCTGTTTTTT. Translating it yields CSAGHGGSIGELFF.

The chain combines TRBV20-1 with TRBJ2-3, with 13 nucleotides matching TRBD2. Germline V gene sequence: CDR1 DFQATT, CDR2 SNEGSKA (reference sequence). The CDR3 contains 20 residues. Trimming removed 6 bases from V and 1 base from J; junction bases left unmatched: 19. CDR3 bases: TGCAGTGCGCGATTACCGGGACTAGCGGGGATGAAATCCCGCACAGATACGCAGTATTTT. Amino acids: CSARLPGLAGMKSRTDTQYF.

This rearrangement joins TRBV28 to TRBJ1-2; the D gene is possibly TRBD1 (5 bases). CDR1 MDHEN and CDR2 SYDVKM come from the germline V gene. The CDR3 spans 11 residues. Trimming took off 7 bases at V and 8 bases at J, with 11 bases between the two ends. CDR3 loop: CASTAGWGYTF. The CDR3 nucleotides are TGTGCCAGCACAGCAGGGTGGGGCTACACCTTC.

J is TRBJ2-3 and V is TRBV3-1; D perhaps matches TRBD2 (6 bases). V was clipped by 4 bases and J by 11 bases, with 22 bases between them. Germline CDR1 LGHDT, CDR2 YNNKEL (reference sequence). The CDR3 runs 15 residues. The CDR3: CASSLGGFSRAGQYF. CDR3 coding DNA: TGTGCCAGCAGCCTGGGGGGTTTCTCCCGGGCGGGGCAGTATTTT.

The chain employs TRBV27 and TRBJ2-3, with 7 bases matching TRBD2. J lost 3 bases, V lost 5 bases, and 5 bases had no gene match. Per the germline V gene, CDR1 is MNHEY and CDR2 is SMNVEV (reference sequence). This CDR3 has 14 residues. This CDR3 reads CASSGGGVTDTQYF. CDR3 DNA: TGTGCCAGCAGTGGGGGGGGAGTGACAGATACGCAGTATTTT.